These 9 T cell receptor beta chains came from one sample sequenced in a study of T cell responses to AZD1222 COVID-19 vaccine. Generated by immunoSEQ multiplex PCR, the TCRdb table keeps only in-frame clones and is missing some. The sample consists of some 60,000 clones, 60% to 85% of them appearing once. The sequencing used peripheral blood, collected 28 days after the second AZD1222 dose. These receptors were taken from an adult who received the AZD1222 COVID-19 vaccine.

This rearrangement joins TRBV6-5 to TRBJ2-7; 7 bases map to TRBD1. V gave up 2 bases and J gave up 0 bases; unmatched junction bases: 7. This CDR3 region has 16 residues. The germline gives CDR1 MNHEY, CDR2 SVGAGI. The CDR3 coding sequence is TGTGCCAGCAGTTACGAAGGTTGGGACAGCTCCTACGAGCAGTACTTC. Translation gives CASSYEGWDSSYEQYF.

The chain is built from TRBV4-2 and TRBJ2-5; 7 bases line up with TRBD2. The CDR3 is 14 amino acids. The ends lost 1 base at V and 4 bases at J; junction bases unmatched: 3. The germline V gene has CDR1 LGHNA and CDR2 YNFKEQ. As DNA, the CDR3 is TGTGCCAGCAGCCAAGGCGGGGGAGGAGAGACCCAGTACTTC. The encoded protein is CASSQGGGGETQYF.

The chain has TRBV6-5 and TRBJ1-2, with D maybe TRBD1 (6 bases). Germline V lookup: CDR1 MNHEY, CDR2 SVGAGI. The V and J ends lost 8 bases and 2 bases respectively, with 9 bases between them. The CDR3 has 12 amino acids. The DNA for the CDR3 is TGTGCCAGCCGACAGGAGAACTATGGCTACACCTTC. This codes for CASRQENYGYTF.

In DNA, the CDR3 is TGCGCCAGCAGCTTGGGGCAGGGGGTGAACAATGAGCAGTTCTTC. Protein: CASSLGQGVNNEQFF. V is TRBV5-1 and J is TRBJ2-1, with TRBD1 matching over 7 bases. Trimming cost V 0 bases and J 5 bases; bases outside gene matches: 5. There are 15 residues in the CDR3. The V gene's germline CDR1 is SGHRS and CDR2 YFSETQ. The whole variable domain, remainder taken from reference TRBV5-1 and TRBJ2-1, is KAGVTQTPRYLIKTRGQQVTLSCSPISGHRSVSWYQQTPGQGLQFLFEYFSETQRNKGNFPGRFSGRQFSNSRSEMNVSTLELGDSALYLCASSLGQGVNNEQFFGPGTRLTVL.

V usage is TRBV7-3 and J usage is TRBJ1-6; possibly TRBD1 for D (6 bases). The CDR3 has 16 amino acids. Trimming took off 5 bases at V and 5 bases at J, with 16 bases between the two ends. Germline CDR1 reads SGHTA; CDR2 reads FQGTGA. The CDR3 DNA reads TGTGCCAGCAGCCCAAACGACAGGAGCAATAATTCACCCCTCCACTTT. It yields the protein CASSPNDRSNNSPLHF. Full variable domain (outside the CDR3, taken from reference TRBV7-3 and TRBJ1-6): GAGVSQTPSNKVTEKGKYVELRCDPISGHTALYWYRQSLGQGPEFLIYFQGTGAADDSGLPNDRFFAVRPEGSVSTLKIQRTERGDSAVYLCASSPNDRSNNSPLHFGNGTRLTVT.

The J gene is TRBJ1-1, the V gene TRBV4-2; D may be TRBD1 (6 bases). Germline CDR1 reads LGHNA; CDR2 reads YNFKEQ. V was shortened by 1 base and J by 4 bases, with 16 bases between the two germline ends. This CDR3 is 16 amino acids long. The DNA for the CDR3 is TGTGCCAGCAGCCAAGGACCACAGGGAAGGGGCACTGAAGCTTTCTTT. This sequence encodes CASSQGPQGRGTEAFF.

V is TRBV29-1 and J is TRBJ2-2, with TRBD1 identical over 9 bases. Germline trimming cut 7 bases from V and 5 bases from J; bases unmatched to any gene: 8. The CDR3 consists of 14 residues. Germline V gives CDR1 SQVTM, CDR2 ANQGSEA. CDR3 protein: CSGGIGQGTGELFF. CDR3 DNA: TGCAGCGGCGGTATAGGACAGGGGACCGGGGAGCTGTTTTTT.

V usage is TRBV23-1 and J usage is TRBJ2-1, with 9 bases fitting TRBD1. TRBV23-1 is an ORF; its function is uncertain. With 4 bases clipped from V and 6 bases from J, the junction kept 4 bases outside the gene matches. The CDR3 sequence is 14 residues long. CDR3 DNA sequence: TGCGCCAGCAGTCGGGGACAGGGAAGCAATGAGCAGTTCTTC. This translates into CASSRGQGSNEQFF.

This clone was found a few times. The chain combines TRBV3-1 (or the pseudogene TRBV3-2) with TRBJ1-2; 7 nucleotides match TRBD1. The ends lost 4 bases at V and 8 bases at J; junction bases unmatched: 10. This CDR3 comprises 14 residues. Per germline, CDR1 LGHDT and CDR2 YNNKEL (reference sequence). For the CDR3, the DNA is TGTGCCAGCAGCCTAGGTTTCCAGGGGGACGGCTACACCTTC. Its protein is CASSLGFQGDGYTF.